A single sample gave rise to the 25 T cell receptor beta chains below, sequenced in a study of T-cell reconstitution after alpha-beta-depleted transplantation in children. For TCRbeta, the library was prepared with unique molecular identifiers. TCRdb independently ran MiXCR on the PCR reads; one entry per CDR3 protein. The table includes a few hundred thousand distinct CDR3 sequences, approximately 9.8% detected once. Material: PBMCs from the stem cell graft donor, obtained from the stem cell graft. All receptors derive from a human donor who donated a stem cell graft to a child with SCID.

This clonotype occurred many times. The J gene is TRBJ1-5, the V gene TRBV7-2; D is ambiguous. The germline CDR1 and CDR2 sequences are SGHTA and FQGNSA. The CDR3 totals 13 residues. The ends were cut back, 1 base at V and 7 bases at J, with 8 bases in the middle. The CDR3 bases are TGTGCCAGCAGCTTAGAGTTTAGGCAGCCCCAGCATTTT. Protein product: CASSLEFRQPQHF.

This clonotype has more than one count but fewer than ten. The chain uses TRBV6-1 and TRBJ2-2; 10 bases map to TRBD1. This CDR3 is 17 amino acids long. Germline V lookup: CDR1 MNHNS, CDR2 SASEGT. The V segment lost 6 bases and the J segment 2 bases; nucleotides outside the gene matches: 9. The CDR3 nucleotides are TGTGCCAGCAGGAATGGGCGGGACAGGGGTAACACCGGGGAGCTGTTTTTT. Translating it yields CASRNGRDRGNTGELFF.

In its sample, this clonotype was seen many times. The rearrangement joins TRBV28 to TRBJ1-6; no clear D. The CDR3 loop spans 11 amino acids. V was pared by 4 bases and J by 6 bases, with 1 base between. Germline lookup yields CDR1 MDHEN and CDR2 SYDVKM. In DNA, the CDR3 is TGTGCCAGCAGTTCTAATTCACCCCTCCACTTT. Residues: CASSSNSPLHF.

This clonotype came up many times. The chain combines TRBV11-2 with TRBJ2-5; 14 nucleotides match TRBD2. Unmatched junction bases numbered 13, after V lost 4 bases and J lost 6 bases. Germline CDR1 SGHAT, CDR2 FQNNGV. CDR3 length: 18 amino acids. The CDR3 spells CASSSFSGTSGGGKTQYF. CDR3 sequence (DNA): TGTGCCAGCAGCTCCTTCTCCGGGACTAGCGGGGGCGGAAAGACCCAGTACTTC.

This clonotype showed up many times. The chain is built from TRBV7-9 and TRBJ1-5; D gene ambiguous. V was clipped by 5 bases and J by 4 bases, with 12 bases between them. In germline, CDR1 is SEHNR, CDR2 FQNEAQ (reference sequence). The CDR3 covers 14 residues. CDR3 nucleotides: TGTGCCAGCAGCGGGTTAACGGGGAATCAGCCCCAGCATTTT. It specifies CASSGLTGNQPQHF.

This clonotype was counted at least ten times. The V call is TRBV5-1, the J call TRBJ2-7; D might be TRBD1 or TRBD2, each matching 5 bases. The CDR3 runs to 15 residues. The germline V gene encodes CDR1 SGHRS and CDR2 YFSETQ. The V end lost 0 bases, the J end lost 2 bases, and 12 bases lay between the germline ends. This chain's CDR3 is CASSLGLRDAYEQYF. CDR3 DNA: TGCGCCAGCAGCTTGGGACTCCGGGACGCCTACGAGCAGTACTTC.

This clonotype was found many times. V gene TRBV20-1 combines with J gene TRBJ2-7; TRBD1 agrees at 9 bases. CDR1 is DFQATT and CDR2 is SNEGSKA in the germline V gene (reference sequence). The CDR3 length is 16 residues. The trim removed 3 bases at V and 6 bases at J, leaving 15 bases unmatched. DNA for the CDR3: TGCAGTGCTAGCCCCTTTTGGGGACAGGGTGCCACCGAGCAGTACTTC. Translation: CSASPFWGQGATEQYF.

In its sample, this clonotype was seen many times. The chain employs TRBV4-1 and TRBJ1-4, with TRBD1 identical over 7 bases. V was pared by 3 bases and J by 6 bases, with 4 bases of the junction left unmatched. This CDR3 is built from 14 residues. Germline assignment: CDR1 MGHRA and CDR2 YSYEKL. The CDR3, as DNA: TGCGCCAGCAGCCAGCGGCAGGGGGATGAAAAACTGTTTTTT. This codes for CASSQRQGDEKLFF.

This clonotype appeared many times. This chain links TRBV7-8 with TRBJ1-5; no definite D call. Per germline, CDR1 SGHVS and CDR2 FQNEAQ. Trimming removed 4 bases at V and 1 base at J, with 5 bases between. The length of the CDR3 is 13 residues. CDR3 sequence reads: CASSSKSNQPQHF. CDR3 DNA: TGTGCCAGCAGCTCGAAGAGCAATCAGCCCCAGCATTTT.

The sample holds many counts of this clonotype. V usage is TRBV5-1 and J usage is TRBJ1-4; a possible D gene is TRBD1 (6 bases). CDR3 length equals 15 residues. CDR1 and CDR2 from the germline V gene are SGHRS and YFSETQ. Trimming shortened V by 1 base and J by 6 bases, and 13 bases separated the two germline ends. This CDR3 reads CASSLYGTRDEKLFF. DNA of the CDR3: TGCGCCAGCAGCTTGTACGGGACAAGGGATGAAAAACTGTTTTTT.

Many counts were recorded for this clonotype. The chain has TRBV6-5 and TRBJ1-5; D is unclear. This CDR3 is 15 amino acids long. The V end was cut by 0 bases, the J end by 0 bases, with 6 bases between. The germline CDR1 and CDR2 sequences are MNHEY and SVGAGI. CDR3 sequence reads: CASSYSRYSNQPQHF. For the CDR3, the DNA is TGTGCCAGCAGTTACTCGCGCTATAGCAATCAGCCCCAGCATTTT.

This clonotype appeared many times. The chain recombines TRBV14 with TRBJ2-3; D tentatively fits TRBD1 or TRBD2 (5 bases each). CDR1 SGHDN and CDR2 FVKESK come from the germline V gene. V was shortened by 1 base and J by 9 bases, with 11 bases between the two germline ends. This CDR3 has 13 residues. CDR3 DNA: TGTGCCAGCAGCCAAGTTGGGACCTACACGCAGTATTTT. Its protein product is CASSQVGTYTQYF.

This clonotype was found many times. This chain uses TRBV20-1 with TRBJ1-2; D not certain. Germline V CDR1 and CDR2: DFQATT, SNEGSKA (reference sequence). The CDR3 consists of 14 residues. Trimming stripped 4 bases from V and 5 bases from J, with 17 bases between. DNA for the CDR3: TGCAGTGCTACCCGTCTGGGGAGAGATTATGGCTACACCTTC. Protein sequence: CSATRLGRDYGYTF.

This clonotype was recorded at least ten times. The CDR3 bases are TGTGCCAGCAGCTATGGACAGGGAAGGCTGGACGAGCAGTACTTC. Its translation: CASSYGQGRLDEQYF. The genes are TRBV7-2 and TRBJ2-7; TRBD1 agrees at 8 bases. The CDR3 is made up of 15 amino acids. V lost 4 bases, J lost 5 bases, and 10 bases stayed unmatched. The germline V gene has CDR1 SGHTA and CDR2 FQGNSA.

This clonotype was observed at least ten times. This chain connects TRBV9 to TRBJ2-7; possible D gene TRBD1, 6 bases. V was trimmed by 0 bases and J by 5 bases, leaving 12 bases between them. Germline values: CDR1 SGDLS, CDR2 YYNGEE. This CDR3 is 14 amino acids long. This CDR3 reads CASSVGRGGDEQYF. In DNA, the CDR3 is TGTGCCAGCAGCGTAGGGAGAGGGGGTGACGAGCAGTACTTC.

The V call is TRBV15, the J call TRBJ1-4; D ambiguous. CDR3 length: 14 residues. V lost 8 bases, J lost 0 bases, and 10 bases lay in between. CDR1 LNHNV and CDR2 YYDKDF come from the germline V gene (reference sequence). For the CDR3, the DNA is TGTGCCACCCGAGAGGGAACAACTAATGAAAAACTGTTTTTT. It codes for CATREGTTNEKLFF. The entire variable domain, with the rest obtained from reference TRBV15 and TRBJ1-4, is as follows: DAMVIQNPRYQVTQFGKPVTLSCSQTLNHNVMYWYQQKSSQAPKLLFHYYDKDFNNEADTPDNFQSRRPNTSFCFLDIRSPGLGDTAMYLCATREGTTNEKLFFGSGTQLSVL.

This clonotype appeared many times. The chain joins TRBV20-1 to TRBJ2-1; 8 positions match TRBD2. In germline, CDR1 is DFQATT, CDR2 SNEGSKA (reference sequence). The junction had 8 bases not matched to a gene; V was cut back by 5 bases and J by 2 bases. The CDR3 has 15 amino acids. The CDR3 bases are TGCAGTGCTCCCCGGGGAGCGGGGGCCTACAATGAGCAGTTCTTC. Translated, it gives CSAPRGAGAYNEQFF.

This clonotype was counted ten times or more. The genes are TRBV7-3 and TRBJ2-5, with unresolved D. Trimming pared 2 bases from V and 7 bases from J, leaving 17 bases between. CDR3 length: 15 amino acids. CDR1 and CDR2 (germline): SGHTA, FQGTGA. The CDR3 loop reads CASSLWPDPTGTQYF. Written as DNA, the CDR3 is TGTGCCAGCAGCTTATGGCCTGACCCGACTGGGACCCAGTACTTC.

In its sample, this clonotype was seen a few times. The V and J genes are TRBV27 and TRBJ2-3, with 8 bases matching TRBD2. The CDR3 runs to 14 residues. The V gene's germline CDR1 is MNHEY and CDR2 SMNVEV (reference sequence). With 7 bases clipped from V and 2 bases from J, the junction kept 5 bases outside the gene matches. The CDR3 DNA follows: TGTGCCAGCACGAGTAGCGGGATCACAGATACGCAGTATTTT. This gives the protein CASTSSGITDTQYF.

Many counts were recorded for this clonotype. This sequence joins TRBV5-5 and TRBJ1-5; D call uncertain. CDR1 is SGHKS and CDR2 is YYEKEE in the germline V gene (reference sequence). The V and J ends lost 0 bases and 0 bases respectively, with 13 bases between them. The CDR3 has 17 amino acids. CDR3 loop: CASSLDPAPYSNQPQHF. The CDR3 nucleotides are TGTGCCAGCAGCTTGGATCCAGCCCCATATAGCAATCAGCCCCAGCATTTT.

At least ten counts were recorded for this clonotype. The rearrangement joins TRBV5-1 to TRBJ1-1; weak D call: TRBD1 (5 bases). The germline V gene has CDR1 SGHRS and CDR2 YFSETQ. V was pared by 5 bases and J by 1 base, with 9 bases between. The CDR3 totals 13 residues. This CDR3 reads CASRAGENTEAFF. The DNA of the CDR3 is TGCGCCAGCAGGGCGGGGGAGAACACTGAAGCTTTCTTT.

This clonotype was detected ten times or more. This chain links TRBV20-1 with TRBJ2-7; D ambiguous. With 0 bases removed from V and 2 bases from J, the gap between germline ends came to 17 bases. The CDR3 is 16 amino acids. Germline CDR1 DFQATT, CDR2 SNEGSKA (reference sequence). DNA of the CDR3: TGCAGTGCTAGAGATCTTAAAGAATCCTCCACCTACGAGCAGTACTTC. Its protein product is CSARDLKESSTYEQYF.

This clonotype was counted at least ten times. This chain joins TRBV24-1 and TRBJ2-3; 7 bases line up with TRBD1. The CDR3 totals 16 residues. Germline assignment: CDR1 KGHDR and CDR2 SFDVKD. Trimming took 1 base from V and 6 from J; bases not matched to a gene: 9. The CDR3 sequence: CATSDLGTGALDTQYF. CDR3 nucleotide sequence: TGTGCCACCAGTGATTTAGGAACAGGGGCGTTGGATACGCAGTATTTT.

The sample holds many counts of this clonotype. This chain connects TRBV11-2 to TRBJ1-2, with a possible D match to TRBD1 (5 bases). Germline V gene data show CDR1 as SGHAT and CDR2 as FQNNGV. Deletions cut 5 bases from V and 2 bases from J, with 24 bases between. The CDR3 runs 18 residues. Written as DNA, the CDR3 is TGTGCCAGCAGCCCACTGGAATGGGAAGGGGCCCTCAACTATGGCTACACCTTC. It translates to CASSPLEWEGALNYGYTF. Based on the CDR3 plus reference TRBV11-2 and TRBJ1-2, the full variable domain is EAGVAQSPRYKIIEKRQSVAFWCNPISGHATLYWYQQILGQGPKLLIQFQNNGVVDDSQLPKDRFSAERLKGVDSTLKIQPAKLEDSAVYLCASSPLEWEGALNYGYTFGSGTRLTVV.

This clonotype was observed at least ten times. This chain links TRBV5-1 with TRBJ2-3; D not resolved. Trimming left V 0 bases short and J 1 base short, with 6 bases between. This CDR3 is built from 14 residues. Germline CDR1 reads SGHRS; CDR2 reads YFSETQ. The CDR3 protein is CASSLEPGTDTQYF. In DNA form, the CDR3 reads TGCGCCAGCAGCTTGGAACCGGGCACAGATACGCAGTATTTT.